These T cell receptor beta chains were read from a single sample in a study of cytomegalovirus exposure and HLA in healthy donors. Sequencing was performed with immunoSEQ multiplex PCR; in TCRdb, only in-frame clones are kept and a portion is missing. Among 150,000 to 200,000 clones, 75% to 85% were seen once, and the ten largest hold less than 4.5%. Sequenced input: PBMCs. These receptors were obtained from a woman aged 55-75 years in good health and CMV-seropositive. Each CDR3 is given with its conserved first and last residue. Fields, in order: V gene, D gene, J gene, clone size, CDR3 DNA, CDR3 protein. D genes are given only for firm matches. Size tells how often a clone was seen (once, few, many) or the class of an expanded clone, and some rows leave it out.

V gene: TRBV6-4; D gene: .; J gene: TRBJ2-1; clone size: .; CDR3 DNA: TGTGCCAGCAGTGTGGAGGGGGGGCCCTACAATGAGCAGTTCTTC; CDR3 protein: CASSVEGGPYNEQFF
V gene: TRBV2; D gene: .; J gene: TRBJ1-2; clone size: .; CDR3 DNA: TGTGCCAGCAGTGAGTATGGACAGACTAACTATGGCTACACCTTC; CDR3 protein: CASSEYGQTNYGYTF
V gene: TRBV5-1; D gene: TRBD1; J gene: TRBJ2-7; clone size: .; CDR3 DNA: TGCGCCAGCAGCCAATATAACAGGGGATCGGGTGAGCAGTACTTC; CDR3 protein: CASSQYNRGSGEQYF
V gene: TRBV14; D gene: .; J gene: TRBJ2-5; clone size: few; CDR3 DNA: TGTGCCAGCAGCCACCTCGGCGGGGAGGAGACCCAGTACTTC; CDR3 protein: CASSHLGGEETQYF
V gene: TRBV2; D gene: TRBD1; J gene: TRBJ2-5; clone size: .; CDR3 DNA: TGTGCCAGCAGTTCAAGGACAGGGGTTCAAGAGACCCAGTACTTC; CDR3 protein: CASSSRTGVQETQYF
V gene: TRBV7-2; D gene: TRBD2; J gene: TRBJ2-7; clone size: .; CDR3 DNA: TGTGCCAGCAGCTCTACTAGCGGAGGGGGATCCTACGAGCAGTACTTC; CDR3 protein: CASSSTSGGGSYEQYF
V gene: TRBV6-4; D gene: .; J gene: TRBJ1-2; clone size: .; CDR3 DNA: TGTGCCAGCAGTGACTCGGCGGGCCTAGGCGGCTACACCTTC; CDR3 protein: CASSDSAGLGGYTF
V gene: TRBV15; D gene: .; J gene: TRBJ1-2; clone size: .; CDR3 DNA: TGTGCCACCAGCAGGGGGACTATCCTGGGGGATGGCTACACCTTC; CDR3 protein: CATSRGTILGDGYTF
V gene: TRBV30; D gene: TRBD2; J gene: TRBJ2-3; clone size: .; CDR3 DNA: TGTGCCTGGGCTGGAGTAGCGGGAGGCCGTGTAGATACGCAGTATTTT; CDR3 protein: CAWAGVAGGRVDTQYF
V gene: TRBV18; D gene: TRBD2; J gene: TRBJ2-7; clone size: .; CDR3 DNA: TGTGCCAGCTCCGGCGATGCGGGAGGGCCGTACGAGCAGTACTTC; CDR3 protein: CASSGDAGGPYEQYF
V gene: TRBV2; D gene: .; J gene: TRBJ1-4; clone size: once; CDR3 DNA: TGTGCCAGCAGGTACGGCGGTTCAACTAATGAAAAACTGTTTTTT; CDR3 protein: CASRYGGSTNEKLFF
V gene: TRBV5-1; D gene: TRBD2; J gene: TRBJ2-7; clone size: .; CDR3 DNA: TGCGCCAGCAGCTTGGTTGCGGGGACTAGCGGGGCCTTTTCCTACGAGCAGTACTTC; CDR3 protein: CASSLVAGTSGAFSYEQYF
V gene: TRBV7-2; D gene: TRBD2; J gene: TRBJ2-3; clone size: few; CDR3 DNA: TGTGCCAGCAGCTTTAGCGGGACCACAGATACGCAGTATTTT; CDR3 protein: CASSFSGTTDTQYF
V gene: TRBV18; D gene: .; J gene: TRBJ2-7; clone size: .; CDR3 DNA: TGTGCCAGCTCACCAGCACGGGGACTCCAGGGGGGCGAGCAGTACTTC; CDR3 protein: CASSPARGLQGGEQYF
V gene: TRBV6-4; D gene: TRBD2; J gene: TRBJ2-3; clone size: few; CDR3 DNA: TGTGCCAGCAGTGAAGGCGGGAGAAGAACAGATACGCAGTATTTT; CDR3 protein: CASSEGGRRTDTQYF
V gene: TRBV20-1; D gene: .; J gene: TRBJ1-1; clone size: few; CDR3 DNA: TGCAGTGCTAGGGCAGGAGAAGCTTTCTTT; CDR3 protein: CSARAGEAFF
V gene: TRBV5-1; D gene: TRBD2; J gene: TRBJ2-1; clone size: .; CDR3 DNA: TGCGCCAGCAGCCCGGGACTAGCGGGAATTAATGAGCAGTTCTTC; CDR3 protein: CASSPGLAGINEQFF
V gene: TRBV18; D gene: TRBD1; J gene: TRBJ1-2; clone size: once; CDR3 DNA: TGTGCCAGCTCACGCGGACAGGGGCTCGATGGCTACACCTTC; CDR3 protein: CASSRGQGLDGYTF
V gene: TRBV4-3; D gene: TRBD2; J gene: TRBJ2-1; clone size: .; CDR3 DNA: TGCGCCAGCAGCCCCTCCCCGGGGGGGGTGTATGAGCAGTTCTTC; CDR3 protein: CASSPSPGGVYEQFF
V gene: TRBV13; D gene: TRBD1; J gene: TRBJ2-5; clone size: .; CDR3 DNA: TGTGCCAGCAGCTCCGAGACAGGGGACACTCAAGAGACCCAGTACTTC; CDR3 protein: CASSSETGDTQETQYF
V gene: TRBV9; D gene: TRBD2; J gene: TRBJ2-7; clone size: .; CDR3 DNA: TGTGCCAGCAGCGGGGGACTAGTCTCCTACGAGCAGTACTTC; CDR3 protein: CASSGGLVSYEQYF
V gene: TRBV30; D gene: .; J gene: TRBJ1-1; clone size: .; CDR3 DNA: TGTGCCTGGAGTTTCCAGGGTGAAGCTTTCTTT; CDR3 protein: CAWSFQGEAFF